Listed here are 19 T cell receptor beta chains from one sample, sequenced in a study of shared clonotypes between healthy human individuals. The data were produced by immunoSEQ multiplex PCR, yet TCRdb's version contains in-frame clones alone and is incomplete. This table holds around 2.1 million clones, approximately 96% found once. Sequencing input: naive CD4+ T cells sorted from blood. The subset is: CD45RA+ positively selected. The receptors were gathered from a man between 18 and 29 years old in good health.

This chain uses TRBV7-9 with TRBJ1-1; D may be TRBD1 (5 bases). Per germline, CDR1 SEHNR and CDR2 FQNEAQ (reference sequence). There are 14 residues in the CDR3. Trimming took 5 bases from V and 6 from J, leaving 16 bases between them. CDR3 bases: TGTGCCAGCAGCCTTAACCGGGACCCACCTGAAGCTTTCTTT. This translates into CASSLNRDPPEAFF.

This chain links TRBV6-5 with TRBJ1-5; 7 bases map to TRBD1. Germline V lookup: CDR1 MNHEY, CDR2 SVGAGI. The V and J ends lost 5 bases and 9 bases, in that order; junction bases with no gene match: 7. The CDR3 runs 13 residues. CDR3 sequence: CASSRTGDRPQHF. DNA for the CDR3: TGTGCCAGCAGTAGGACAGGCGATAGGCCCCAGCATTTT.

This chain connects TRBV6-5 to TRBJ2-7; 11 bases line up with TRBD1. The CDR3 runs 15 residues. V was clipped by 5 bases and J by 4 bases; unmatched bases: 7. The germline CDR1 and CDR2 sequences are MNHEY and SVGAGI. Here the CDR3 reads CASSPWTGGGYEQYF. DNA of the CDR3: TGTGCCAGCAGTCCATGGACAGGGGGCGGGTACGAGCAGTACTTC.

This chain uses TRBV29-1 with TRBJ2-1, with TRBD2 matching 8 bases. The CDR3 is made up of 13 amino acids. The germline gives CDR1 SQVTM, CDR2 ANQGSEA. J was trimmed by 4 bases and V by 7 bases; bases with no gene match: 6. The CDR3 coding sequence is TGCAGCGAAAGCGGGGGTAAATACAATGAGCAGTTCTTC. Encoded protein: CSESGGKYNEQFF.

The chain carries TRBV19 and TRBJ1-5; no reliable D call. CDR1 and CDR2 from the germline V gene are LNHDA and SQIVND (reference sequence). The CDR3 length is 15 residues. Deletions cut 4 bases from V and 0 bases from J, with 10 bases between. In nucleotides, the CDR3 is TGTGCCAGTAGTACCCTCCTCGTTAGCAATCAGCCCCAGCATTTT. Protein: CASSTLLVSNQPQHF.

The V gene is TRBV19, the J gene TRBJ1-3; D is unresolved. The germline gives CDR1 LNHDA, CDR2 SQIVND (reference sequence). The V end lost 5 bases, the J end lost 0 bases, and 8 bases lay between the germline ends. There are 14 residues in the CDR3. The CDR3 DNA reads TGTGCCAGTAGTCGAAGGGACTCTGGAAACACCATATATTTT. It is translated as CASSRRDSGNTIYF.

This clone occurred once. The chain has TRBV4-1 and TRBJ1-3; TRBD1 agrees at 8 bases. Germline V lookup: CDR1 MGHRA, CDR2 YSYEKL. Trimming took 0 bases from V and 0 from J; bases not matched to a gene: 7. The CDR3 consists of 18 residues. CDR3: CASSQDRKGQGSGNTIYF. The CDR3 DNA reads TGCGCCAGCAGCCAAGATCGGAAAGGACAGGGCTCTGGAAACACCATATATTTT.

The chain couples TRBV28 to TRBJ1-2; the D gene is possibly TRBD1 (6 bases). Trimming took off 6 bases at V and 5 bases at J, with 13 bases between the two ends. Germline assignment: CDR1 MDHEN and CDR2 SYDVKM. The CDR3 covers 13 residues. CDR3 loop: CASSVTGPYGYTF. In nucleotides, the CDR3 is TGTGCCAGCAGCGTAACAGGGCCTTATGGCTACACCTTC.

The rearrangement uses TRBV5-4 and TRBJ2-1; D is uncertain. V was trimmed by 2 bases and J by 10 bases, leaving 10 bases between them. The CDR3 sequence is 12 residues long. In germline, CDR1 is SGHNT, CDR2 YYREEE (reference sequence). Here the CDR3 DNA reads TGTGCCAGCAGCTTTCAAGCTCGGGAGCAGTTCTTC. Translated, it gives CASSFQAREQFF.

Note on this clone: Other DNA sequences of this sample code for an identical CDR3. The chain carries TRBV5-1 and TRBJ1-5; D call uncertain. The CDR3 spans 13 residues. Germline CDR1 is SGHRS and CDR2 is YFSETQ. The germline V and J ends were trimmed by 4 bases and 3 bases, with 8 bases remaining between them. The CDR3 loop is CASSLGANQPQHF. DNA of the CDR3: TGCGCCAGCAGCCTAGGTGCCAATCAGCCCCAGCATTTT.

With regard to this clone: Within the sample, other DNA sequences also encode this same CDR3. Here the CDR3 DNA reads TGTGCCAGCAGCCAGAGCAGGAACACTGAAGCTTTCTTT. It translates to CASSQSRNTEAFF. V usage is TRBV14 and J usage is TRBJ1-1; D remains ambiguous. V was clipped by 3 bases and J by 1 base, with 6 bases between them. This CDR3 contains 13 residues. Germline CDR1 is SGHDN and CDR2 is FVKESK. Using reference TRBV14 and TRBJ1-1 for the parts outside the CDR3, the full variable domain is EAGVTQFPSHSVIEKGQTVTLRCDPISGHDNLYWYRRVMGKEIKFLLHFVKESKQDESGMPNNRFLAERTGGTYSTLKVQPAELEDSGVYFCASSQSRNTEAFFGQGTRLTVV.

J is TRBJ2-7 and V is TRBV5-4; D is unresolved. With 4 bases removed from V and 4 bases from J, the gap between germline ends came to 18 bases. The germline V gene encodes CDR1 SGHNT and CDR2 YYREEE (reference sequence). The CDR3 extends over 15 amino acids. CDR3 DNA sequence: TGTGCCAGCAGCCCCGACCTTCTCAGACCATACGAGCAGTACTTC. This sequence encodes CASSPDLLRPYEQYF.

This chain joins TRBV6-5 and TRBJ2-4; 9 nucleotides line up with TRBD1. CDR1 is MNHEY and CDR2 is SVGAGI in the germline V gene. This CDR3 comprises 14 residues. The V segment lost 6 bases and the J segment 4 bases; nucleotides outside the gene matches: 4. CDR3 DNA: TGTGCCAGCAGAGCCGGGACAGGGAAAAACATTCAGTACTTC. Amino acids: CASRAGTGKNIQYF.

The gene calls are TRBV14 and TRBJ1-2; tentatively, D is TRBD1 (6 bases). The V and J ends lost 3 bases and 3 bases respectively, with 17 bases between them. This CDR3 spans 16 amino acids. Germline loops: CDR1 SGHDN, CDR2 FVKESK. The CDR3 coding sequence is TGTGCCAGCAGCCACAAAAACAGGGTTATGGACTATGGCTACACCTTC. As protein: CASSHKNRVMDYGYTF.

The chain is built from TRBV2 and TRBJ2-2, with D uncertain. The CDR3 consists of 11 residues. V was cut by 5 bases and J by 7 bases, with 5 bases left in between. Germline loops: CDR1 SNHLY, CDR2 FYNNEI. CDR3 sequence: CASSRDGELFF. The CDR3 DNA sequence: TGTGCCAGCAGTCGTGACGGGGAGCTGTTTTTT. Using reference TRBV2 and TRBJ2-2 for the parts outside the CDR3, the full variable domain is EPEVTQTPSHQVTQMGQEVILRCVPISNHLYFYWYRQILGQKVEFLVSFYNNEISEKSEIFDDQFSVERPDGSNFTLKIRSTKLEDSAMYFCASSRDGELFFGEGSRLTVL.

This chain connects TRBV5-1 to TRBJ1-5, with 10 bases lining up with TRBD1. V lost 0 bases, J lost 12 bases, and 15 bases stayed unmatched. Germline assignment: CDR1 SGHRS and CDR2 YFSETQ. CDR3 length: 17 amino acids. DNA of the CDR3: TGCGCCAGCAGCTTGGACGGGACAGGGGAGGGTGGTTCGCGCCAGCATTTT. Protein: CASSLDGTGEGGSRQHF.

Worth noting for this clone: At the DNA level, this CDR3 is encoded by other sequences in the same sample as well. The CDR3 DNA is TGCGCCAGCAGCCCGGGACAGGGTCTCAACGAGCAGTACTTC. Protein: CASSPGQGLNEQYF. This chain uses TRBV5-1 with TRBJ2-7; 9 nucleotides match TRBD1. The CDR3 covers 14 residues. With V trimmed by 4 bases and J by 5 bases, 7 bases remained unmatched. The germline V gene encodes CDR1 SGHRS and CDR2 YFSETQ.

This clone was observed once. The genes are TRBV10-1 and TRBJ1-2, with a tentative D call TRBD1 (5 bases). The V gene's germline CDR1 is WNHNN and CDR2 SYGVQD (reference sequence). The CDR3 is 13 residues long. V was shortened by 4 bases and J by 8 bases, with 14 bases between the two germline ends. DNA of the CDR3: TGCGCCAGCAGTGGTTCCAGGGACGGGGGCTACACCTTC. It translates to CASSGSRDGGYTF.

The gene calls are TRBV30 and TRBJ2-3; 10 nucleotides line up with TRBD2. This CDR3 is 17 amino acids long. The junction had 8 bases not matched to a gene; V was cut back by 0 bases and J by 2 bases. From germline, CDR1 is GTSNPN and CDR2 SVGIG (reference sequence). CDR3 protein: CAWSVMKLAGYTDTQYF. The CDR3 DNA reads TGTGCCTGGAGTGTTATGAAACTAGCGGGATACACAGATACGCAGTATTTT. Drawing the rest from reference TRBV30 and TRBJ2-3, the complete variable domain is SQTIHQWPATLVQPVGSPLSLECTVEGTSNPNLYWYRQAAGRGLQLLFYSVGIGQISSEVPQNLSASRPQDRQFILSSKKLLLSDSGFYLCAWSVMKLAGYTDTQYFGPGTRLTVL.